The 10 T cell receptor beta chains below were found in one sample sequenced in a study of T cells in Graves' hyperthyroidism and ophthalmopathy. The source material, RNA transcripts, was used to amplify TCR beta CDR3 regions. HTBI primers were used for first-round RT-PCR of the TCR CDR3. TCRdb reanalysed the multiplex PCR reads using MiXCR and keeps one entry per CDR3 protein. The sample has 350,000 to 400,000 distinct CDR3 sequences; less than 20% are singletons. The sample consisted of blood. The source of these receptors is a man aged 18 to 29 with Graves' ophthalmopathy.

The chain recombines TRBV4-2 with TRBJ2-7; D ambiguous. Trimming removed 0 bases at V and 5 bases at J, with 11 bases between. The germline V gene encodes CDR1 LGHNA and CDR2 YNFKEQ. This CDR3 region has 14 residues. This CDR3 is CASSQDALFDEQYF. CDR3 bases: TGTGCCAGCAGCCAAGACGCCTTGTTCGACGAGCAGTACTTC.

In its sample, this clonotype was seen many times. The chain combines TRBV7-8 with TRBJ1-1; D is possibly TRBD1 (6 bases). Per the germline V gene, CDR1 is SGHVS and CDR2 is FQNEAQ. This CDR3 has 14 residues. Trimming cost V 3 bases and J 1 base, with 9 bases left between them. The CDR3 nucleotides read TGTGCCAGCAGCTTGGGACATCCGAACACTGAAGCTTTCTTT. Amino acids: CASSLGHPNTEAFF.

Details on this clonotype: This clone may be a read error of a much larger clone one base away. The chain carries TRBV7-9 and TRBJ1-1, with a possible D match to TRBD1 (6 bases). Trimming left V 5 bases short and J 0 bases short, with 10 bases between. This CDR3 is 14 amino acids long. Germline loops: CDR1 SEHNR, CDR2 FQNEAQ (reference sequence). The CDR3 DNA is TGTGCCAGCAGCCAGGACAGCATGAACACTGAAGCTTTCTTT. It is translated as CASSQDSMNTEAFF.

This clonotype was seen ten or more times. V gene TRBV10-3 combines with J gene TRBJ1-5, with 7 bases identical to TRBD1. CDR1 is ENHRY and CDR2 is SYGVKD in the germline V gene. V lost 3 bases to trimming and J lost 5 bases; unmatched junction nucleotides: 7. The CDR3 sequence is 15 residues long. This CDR3 reads CAISDSPTGYQPQHF. As DNA, the CDR3 is TGTGCCATCAGTGACTCACCGACAGGGTATCAGCCCCAGCATTTT.

The V and J genes are TRBV7-2 and TRBJ2-5; TRBD1 or TRBD2 may be the D gene (5 bases each). The CDR3 extends over 14 amino acids. Germline lookup yields CDR1 SGHTA and CDR2 FQGNSA. Trimming removed 3 bases at V and 2 bases at J, with 10 bases between. Here the CDR3 DNA reads TGTGCCAGCAGCTTGAGGGACGCACAAGAGACCCAGTACTTC. Protein sequence: CASSLRDAQETQYF.

The chain links TRBV6-1 to TRBJ2-5; D is possibly TRBD1 (6 bases). The CDR3 loop spans 13 amino acids. Trimming took off 6 bases at V and 4 bases at J, with 12 bases between the two ends. The V gene's germline CDR1 is MNHNS and CDR2 SASEGT. Here the CDR3 DNA reads TGTGCCAGCAGGGAAACAGGGAGAGAGACCCAGTACTTC. Its protein product is CASRETGRETQYF.

This chain joins TRBV5-1 and TRBJ1-1; possibly TRBD1 for D (6 bases). The CDR3 spans 12 residues. Germline assignment: CDR1 SGHRS and CDR2 YFSETQ. V lost 4 bases and J lost 11, with 15 bases in between. The CDR3 DNA is TGCGCCAGCAGCAGTGAGGGGAGGGGGGCTTTCTTT. Translating it yields CASSSEGRGAFF.

This clonotype was recorded at least ten times. V gene TRBV6-1 combines with J gene TRBJ1-2; unclear D gene. V was shortened by 11 bases and J by 7 bases, with 26 bases between the two germline ends. The length of the CDR3 is 15 residues. Germline V gene data show CDR1 as MNHNS and CDR2 as SASEGT. CDR3 nucleotides: TGTGCCTCGCGGGCAGCCAGAAACGCTAGATCTGGCTACACCTTC. This translates into CASRAARNARSGYTF.

This clonotype has more than one count but fewer than ten. The rearrangement uses TRBV20-1 and TRBJ2-7; tentative D call: TRBD1 (5 bases). The V end was cut by 7 bases, the J end by 6 bases, with 19 bases between. The CDR3 consists of 13 residues. CDR1 is DFQATT, CDR2 SNEGSKA, per germline (reference sequence). In nucleotides, the CDR3 is TGCAGTGGCCCAGGGCCGAACGCCGGCGAGCAGTACTTC. Amino acid sequence: CSGPGPNAGEQYF.

This chain connects TRBV7-9 to TRBJ2-5; possibly TRBD1 or TRBD2 for D (6 bases each). CDR3 length: 14 residues. V was cut by 6 bases and J by 5 bases, with 16 bases left in between. CDR1 and CDR2 (germline): SEHNR, FQNEAQ (reference sequence). The CDR3 bases are TGTGCCAGCAGTCGGTCGGGGGCTACGGAGACCCAGTACTTC. Residues: CASSRSGATETQYF.